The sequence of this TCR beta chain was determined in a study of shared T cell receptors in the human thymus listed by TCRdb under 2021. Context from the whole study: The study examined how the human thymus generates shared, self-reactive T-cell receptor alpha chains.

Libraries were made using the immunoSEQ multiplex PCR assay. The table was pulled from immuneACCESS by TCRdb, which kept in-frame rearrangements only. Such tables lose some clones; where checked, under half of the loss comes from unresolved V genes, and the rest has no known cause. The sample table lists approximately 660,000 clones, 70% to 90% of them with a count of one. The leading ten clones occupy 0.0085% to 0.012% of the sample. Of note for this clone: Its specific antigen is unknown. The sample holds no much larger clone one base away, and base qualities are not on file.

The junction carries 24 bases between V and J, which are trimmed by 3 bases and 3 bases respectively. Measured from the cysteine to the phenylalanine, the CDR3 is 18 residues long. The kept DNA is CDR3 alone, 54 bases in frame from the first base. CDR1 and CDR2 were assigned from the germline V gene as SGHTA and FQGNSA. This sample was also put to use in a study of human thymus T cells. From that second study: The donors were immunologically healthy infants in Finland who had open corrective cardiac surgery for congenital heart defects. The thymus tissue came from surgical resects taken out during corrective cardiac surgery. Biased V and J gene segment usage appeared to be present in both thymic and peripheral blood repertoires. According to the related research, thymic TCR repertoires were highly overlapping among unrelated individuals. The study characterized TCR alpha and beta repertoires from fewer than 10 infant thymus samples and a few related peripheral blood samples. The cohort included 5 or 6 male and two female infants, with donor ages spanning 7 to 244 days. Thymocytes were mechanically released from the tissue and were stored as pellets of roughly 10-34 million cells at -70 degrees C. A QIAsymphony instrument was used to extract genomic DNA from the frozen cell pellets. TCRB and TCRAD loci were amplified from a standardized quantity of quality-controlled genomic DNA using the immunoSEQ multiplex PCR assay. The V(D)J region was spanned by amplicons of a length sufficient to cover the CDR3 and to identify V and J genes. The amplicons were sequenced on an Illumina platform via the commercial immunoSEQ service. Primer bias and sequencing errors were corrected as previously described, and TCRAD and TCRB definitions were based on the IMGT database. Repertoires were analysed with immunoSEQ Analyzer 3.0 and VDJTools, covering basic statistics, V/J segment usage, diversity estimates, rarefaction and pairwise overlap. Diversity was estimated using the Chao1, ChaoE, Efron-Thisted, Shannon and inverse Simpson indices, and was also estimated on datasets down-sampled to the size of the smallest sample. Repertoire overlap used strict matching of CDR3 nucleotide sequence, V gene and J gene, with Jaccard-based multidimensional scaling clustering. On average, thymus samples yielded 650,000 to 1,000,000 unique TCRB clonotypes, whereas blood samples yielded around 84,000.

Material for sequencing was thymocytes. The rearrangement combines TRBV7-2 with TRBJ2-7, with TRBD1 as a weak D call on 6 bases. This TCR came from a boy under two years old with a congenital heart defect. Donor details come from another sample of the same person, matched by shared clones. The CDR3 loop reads CASSLAPPQGPLDYEQYF. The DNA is TGTGCCAGCAGCTTGGCACCCCCGCAGGGGCCCCTGGACTACGAGCAGTACTTC.